This T cell receptor beta chain came from a study of shared clonotypes between healthy human individuals (dated by TCRdb to 2019 to 2021). As for the study more broadly: A few men and two women, aged 18 to 49 years, made up the cohort. Per donor, leukapheresis produced somewhere between about 0.94 and 9 billion PBMCs. Different laboratories and diverse techniques were used to prepare libraries and sequence TCR repertoires, to increase sequencing depth and limit assay-specific biases. For each donor, CD4 naive and CD4 memory were each given three plates, CD8 naive was given two plates, and CD8 memory was given one plate. To estimate repertoire size and how much clonotype sharing occurs between individuals, the study deeply sequenced the blood TCR repertoires of roughly 5 healthy adults.

About this clone itself: Its antigen is not yet known. Base qualities are missing; no much larger clone stands one base away. At the DNA level, this CDR3 is encoded by other sequences in the same sample as well.

The trim is 4 bases for V and 4 bases for J, with a gap of 2 bases between the germline ends. CDR1 and CDR2, per the germline V gene (reference sequence), are LNHDA and SQIVND. From its cysteine to its phenylalanine, the CDR3 spans 11 amino acids. The retained sequence is limited to the CDR3, 33 bases, with the frame set at the first base. Study-level results and caveats: Compared with non-shared clonotypes, clonotypes shared by all four sorted-subset donors had higher generation probabilities. Across four donors, approximately 5% of naive CD4, approximately 3.6% of naive CD8, under 2.5% of memory CD4, and under 0.45% of memory CD8 clonotypes were shared. Rarefaction of sorted-subset datasets indicated incomplete sequencing despite the large sequencing depth. Larger estimated clonotype richness was generally found for naive subsets than for memory subsets. Because the study included only a small number of donors, the genetic and exposure-history diversity represented was limited. Based on pairwise subsampling, the degree of clonotype sharing among donors was expected to be affected by sequencing depth. Sampling was restricted to blood, and TCR repertoires in tissue are likely to differ from TCR repertoires in blood.

The donors were healthy, HIV-negative adults with no recently reported acute infections or vaccinations. All donors were Caucasian adults living in Nashville, Tennessee, USA. CD4+ T cells were enriched by magnetic negative selection, after which naive cells were positively selected on CD45RA and the negative fraction was taken as the memory subset. Blood was obtained by leukapheresis, after which PBMCs were separated by Ficoll-Histopaque density gradient centrifugation and cryopreserved in liquid nitrogen vapor phase. Analytical flow cytometry was used to check the purity and quantity of each magnetically sorted T cell population. Each sorted fraction had its genomic DNA isolated and then quantified by UV absorbance on a Nanodrop 2000c. Using the deep immunoSEQ assay, TCR CDR3 regions were amplified from genomic DNA by multiplex PCR. For each cell subset, the extracted genomic DNA was distributed evenly across all wells of several immunoSEQ 96-well plates, and each plate served as one replicate. Each replicate PCR for sorted subsets received about 200 ng genomic DNA, equal to tens of thousands of T cell genomes. Purified libraries were quantified with a Qubit 3.0 fluorometer, sized on a Bioanalyzer 2100, and re-quantified with the KAPA Library Quantification kit. A separate single-read 150-cycle Illumina NextSeq 550 flow cell was used to sequence each immunoSEQ 96-well plate. The authors' analysis ran thus. Because the immunoSEQ output held only junctional sequences and lacked quality scores, the filtering could not match the filtering applied to full-length reads. Sequences were annotated with PyIR, a Python wrapper for IgBLAST v1.9, and V/J genes and CDR3 were assigned using IMGT germline references. Reads with weak V/J assignments (E-value above 1e-6), missing CDR3, stop codons, out-of-frame junctions, or ambiguous translated residues were removed. V3J clonotypes were defined as sequences sharing an identical inferred V gene, J gene, and CDR3 amino acid sequence. The percentage overlap between two repertoires was calculated by dividing the number of shared unique clonotypes by the size of the smaller repertoire. Three approaches were used to assess repertoire richness: RTK rarefaction, the Chao1 estimator, and Recon v2.1 estimates of unobserved clonotypes. Generation probabilities were computed with OLGA for all TCRbeta clonotypes obtained by the gDNA method from a few donors. In its TCRdb copy, this immuneACCESS table keeps in-frame sequences only and misses some clones. Where compared with another copy, unresolved V genes explain less than half of these, and the others have no known cause. The V and J calls and the clone size are those of that table, but D and trimming were determined from the DNA. Present in this sample are about 2.4 million clones, 90% to 95% of which were seen just once. The top ten constitute under 0.15% of the sample.

The TCR comes from a man aged 18-30 years in good health. Recombination joined TRBV19 with TRBJ2-1; there is no confident call for the D gene. Sequencing was carried out using naive CD4+ T cells sorted from blood. The cell subset or site tag for this specimen amounts to: CD45RA+ positively selected. The DNA sequence is TGTGCCAGTAGTAAGTACAATGAGCAGTTCTTC. Its product reads: CASSKYNEQFF.